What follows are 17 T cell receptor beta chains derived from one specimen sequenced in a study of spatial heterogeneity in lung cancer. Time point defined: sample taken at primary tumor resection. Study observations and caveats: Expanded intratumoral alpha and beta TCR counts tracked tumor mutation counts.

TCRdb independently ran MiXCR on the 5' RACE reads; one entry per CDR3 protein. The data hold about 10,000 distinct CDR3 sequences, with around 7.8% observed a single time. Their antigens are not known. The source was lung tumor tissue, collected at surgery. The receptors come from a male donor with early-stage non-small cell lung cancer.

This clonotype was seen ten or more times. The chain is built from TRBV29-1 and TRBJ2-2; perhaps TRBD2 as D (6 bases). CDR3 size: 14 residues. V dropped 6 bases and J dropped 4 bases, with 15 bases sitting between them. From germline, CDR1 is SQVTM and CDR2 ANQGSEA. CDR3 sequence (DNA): TGCAGCGTCCTCCTCGGGAGCGCCACCGGGGAGCTGTTTTTT. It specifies CSVLLGSATGELFF.

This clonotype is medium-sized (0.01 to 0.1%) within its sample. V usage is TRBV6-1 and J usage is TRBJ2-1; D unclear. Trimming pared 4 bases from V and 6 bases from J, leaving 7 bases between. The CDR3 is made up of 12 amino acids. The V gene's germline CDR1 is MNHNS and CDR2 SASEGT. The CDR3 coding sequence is TGTGCCAGCAGTGGACGGAGCAATGAGCAGTTCTTC. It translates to CASSGRSNEQFF.

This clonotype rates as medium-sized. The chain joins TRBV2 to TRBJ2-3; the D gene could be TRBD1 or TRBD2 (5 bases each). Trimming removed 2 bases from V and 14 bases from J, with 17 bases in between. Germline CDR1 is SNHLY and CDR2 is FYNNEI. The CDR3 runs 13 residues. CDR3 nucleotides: TGTGCCAGCAGTGAAAGTGTCGGGGCCCGGTGGTATTTT. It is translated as CASSESVGARWYF.

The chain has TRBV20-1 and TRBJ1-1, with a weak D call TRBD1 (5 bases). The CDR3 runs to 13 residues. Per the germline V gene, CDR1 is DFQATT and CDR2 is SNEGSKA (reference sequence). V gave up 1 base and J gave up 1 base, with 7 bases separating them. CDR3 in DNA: TGCAGTGCTAGAGGACAGAAGAACACTGAAGCTTTCTTT. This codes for CSARGQKNTEAFF.

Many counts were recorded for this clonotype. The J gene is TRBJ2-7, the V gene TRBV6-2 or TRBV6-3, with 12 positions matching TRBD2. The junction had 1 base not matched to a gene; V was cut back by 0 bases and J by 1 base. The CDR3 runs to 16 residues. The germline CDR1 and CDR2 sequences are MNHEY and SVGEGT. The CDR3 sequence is CASSYSLAGGSYEQYF. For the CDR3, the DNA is TGTGCCAGCAGTTACTCCCTAGCGGGAGGGTCCTACGAGCAGTACTTC.

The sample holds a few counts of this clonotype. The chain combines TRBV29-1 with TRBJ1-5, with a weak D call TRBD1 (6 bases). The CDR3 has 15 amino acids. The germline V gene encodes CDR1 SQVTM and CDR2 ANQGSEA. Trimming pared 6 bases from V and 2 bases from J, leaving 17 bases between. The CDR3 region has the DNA TGCAGCGTCTCCGGCGGGGCAGGGGGCAATCAGCCCCAGCATTTT. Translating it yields CSVSGGAGGNQPQHF.

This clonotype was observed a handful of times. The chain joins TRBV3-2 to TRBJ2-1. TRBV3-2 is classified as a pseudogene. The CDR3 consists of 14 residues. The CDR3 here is CASSSTWTSNEQFF. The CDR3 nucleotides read TGTGCCAGCAGCTCCACGTGGACTAGCAATGAGCAGTTCTTC.

The CDR3 spells CASSRDRAGGTEAFF. The CDR3 region has the DNA TGCGCCAGCAGCCGAGACCGAGCTGGGGGGACTGAAGCTTTCTTT. This chain joins TRBV4-3 and TRBJ1-1, with a possible D match to TRBD1 (5 bases). CDR1 is LGHNA, CDR2 YSLEER, per germline. This CDR3 spans 15 amino acids. The ends were cut back, 4 bases at V and 5 bases at J, with 17 bases in the middle.

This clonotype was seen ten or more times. For the CDR3, the DNA is TGTGCCAGCTCGTTCCCCCAGGAGCAGTACTTC. This gives the protein CASSFPQEQYF. This chain connects TRBV6-2 or TRBV6-3 to TRBJ2-7; no clear D. From germline, CDR1 is MNHEY and CDR2 SVGEGT. Trimming left V 8 bases short and J 7 bases short, with 12 bases between. The CDR3 sequence is 11 residues long.

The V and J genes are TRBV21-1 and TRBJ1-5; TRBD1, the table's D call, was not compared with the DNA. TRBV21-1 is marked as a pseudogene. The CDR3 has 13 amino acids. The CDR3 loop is CARGGREHQPQHF. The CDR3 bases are TGTGCCAGGGGGGGCAGGGAGCATCAGCCCCAGCATTTT.

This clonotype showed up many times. The CDR3 region has the DNA TGTGCCAGCACCCAAAGAGGGGAGGATCAGCCCCAGCATTTT. Translated: CASTQRGEDQPQHF. This sequence joins TRBV2 and TRBJ1-5; TRBD1 might be the D (5 bases). The germline V and J ends were trimmed by 7 bases and 5 bases, with 15 bases remaining between them. The CDR3 consists of 14 residues. CDR1 and CDR2 (germline): SNHLY, FYNNEI.

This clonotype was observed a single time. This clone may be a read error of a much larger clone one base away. DNA for the CDR3: TGTGCCAACAGCTTAGTGGACGGGGAGCTGTTTTTT. This encodes CANSLVDGELFF. This sequence joins TRBV11-2 and TRBJ2-2, with unresolved D. Germline CDR1 is SGHAT and CDR2 is FQNNGV. The CDR3 length is 12 residues.

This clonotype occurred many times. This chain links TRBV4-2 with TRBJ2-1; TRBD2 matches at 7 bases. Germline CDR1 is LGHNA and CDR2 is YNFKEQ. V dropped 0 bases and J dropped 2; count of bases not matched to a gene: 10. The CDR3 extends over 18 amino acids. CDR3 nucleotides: TGTGCCAGCAGCCAAGAATACCCGGGACTACCGCCCTACAATGAGCAGTTCTTC. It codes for CASSQEYPGLPPYNEQFF.

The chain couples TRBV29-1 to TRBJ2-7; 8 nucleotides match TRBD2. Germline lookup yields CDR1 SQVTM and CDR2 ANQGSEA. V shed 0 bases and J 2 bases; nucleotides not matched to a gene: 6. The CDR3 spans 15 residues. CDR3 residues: CSVEDREGETYEQYF. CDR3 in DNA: TGCAGCGTTGAAGATCGGGAGGGGGAGACCTACGAGCAGTACTTC.

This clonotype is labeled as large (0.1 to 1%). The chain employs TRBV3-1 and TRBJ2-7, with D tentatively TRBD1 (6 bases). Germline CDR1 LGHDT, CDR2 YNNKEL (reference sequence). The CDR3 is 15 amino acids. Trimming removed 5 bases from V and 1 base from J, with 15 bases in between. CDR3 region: CASSLQGAISYEQYF. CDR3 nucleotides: TGTGCCAGCAGCTTACAGGGCGCCATTTCCTACGAGCAGTACTTC.

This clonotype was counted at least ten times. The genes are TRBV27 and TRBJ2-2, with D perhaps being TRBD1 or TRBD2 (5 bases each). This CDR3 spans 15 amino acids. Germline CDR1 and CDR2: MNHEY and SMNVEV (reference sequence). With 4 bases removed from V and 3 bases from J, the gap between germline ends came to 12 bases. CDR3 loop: CASSSWGSYTGELFF. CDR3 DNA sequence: TGTGCCAGCAGTTCTTGGGGGTCTTACACCGGGGAGCTGTTTTTT.

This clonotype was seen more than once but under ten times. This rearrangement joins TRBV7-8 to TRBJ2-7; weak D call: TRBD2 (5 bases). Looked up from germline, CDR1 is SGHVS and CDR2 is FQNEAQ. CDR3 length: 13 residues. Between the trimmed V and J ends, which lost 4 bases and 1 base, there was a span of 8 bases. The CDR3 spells CASSSRRSYEQYF. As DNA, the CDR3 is TGTGCCAGCAGCTCCAGGAGGTCCTACGAGCAGTACTTC.